The sequence of this T cell receptor (beta chain) was determined in a study of T cell clones after liver transplantation. Looking at the study overall: A pre-transplant mixed lymphocyte reaction with TCRbeta sequencing defined graft-donor-reactive clones followed in post-transplant blood.

V dropped 5 bases and J dropped 4 bases, with 14 bases sitting between them. Germline V gene lookup returns CDR1 LNHNV and CDR2 YYDKDF (reference sequence). This CDR3 spans 14 amino acids. Data came from immunoSEQ multiplex PCR; TCRdb stores just in-frame clones and leaves some out. Found here are around 75,000 clones, 84% of them singletons; the top ten hold under 2.5%. General study findings and limits: Circulating graft-donor-reactive CD4 TCRbeta sequences fell significantly post-transplant in 5 of 8 subjects.

This clone was seen just once. The antigen remains unidentified. The sample here was CD4+ T cells from blood, taken about 50 months after liver transplant. This chain links TRBV15 with TRBJ2-5, with D tentatively TRBD1 (6 bases). The TCR comes from a human patient who received a liver transplant. Some T cells may be the graft donor's. For the CDR3, the DNA is TGTGCCACCAGCCTAGGCAGGGGCGGAGAGACCCAGTACTTC. Its protein is CATSLGRGGETQYF.